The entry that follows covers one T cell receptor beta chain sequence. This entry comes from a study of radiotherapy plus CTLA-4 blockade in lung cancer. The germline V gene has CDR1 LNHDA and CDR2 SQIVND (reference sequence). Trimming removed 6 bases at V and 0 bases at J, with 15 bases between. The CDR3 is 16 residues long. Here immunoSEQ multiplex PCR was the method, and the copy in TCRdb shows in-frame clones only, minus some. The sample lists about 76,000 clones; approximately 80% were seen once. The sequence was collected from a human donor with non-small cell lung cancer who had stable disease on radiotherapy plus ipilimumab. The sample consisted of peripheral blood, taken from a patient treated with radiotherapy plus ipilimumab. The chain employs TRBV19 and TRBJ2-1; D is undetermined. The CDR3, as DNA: TGTGCCAGTAGGATGGACGGACGACTCTCCTACAATGAGCAGTTCTTC. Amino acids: CASRMDGRLSYNEQFF.